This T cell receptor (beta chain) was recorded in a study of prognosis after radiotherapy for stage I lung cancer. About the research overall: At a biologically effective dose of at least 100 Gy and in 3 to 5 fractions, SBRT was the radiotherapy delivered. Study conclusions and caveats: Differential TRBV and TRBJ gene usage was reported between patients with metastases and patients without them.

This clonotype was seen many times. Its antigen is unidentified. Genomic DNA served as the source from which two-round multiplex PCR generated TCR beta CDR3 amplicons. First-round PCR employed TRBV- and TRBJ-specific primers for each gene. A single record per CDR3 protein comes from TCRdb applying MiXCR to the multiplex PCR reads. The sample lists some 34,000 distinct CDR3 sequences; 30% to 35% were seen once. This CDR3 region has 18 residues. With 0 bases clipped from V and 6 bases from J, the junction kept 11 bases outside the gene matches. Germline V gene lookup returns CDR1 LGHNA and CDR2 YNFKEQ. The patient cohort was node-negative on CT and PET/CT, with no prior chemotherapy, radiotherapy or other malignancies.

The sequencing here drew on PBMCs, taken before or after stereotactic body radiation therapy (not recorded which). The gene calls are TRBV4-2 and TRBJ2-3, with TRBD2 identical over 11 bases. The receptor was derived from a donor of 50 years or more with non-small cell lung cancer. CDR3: CASSQDLGTSGLQDTQYF. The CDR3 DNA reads TGTGCCAGCAGCCAAGATCTGGGGACTAGCGGACTCCAGGATACGCAGTATTTT.